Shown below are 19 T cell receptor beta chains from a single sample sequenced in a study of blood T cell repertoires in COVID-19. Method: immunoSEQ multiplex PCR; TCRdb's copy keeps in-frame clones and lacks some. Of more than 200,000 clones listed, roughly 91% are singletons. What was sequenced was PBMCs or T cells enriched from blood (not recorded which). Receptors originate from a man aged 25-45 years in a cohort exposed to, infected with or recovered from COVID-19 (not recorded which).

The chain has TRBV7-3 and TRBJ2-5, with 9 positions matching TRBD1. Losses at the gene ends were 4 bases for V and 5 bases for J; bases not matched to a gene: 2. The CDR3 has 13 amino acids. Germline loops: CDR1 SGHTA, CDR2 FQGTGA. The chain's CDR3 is CASSSGQGETQYF. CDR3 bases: TGTGCCAGCAGCTCCGGACAGGGGGAGACCCAGTACTTC.

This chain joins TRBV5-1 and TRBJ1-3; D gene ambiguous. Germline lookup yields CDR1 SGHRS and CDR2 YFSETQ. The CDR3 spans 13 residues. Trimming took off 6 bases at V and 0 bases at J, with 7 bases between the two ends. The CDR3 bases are TGCGCCAGCACCCCAGGCTCTGGAAACACCATATATTTT. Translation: CASTPGSGNTIYF.

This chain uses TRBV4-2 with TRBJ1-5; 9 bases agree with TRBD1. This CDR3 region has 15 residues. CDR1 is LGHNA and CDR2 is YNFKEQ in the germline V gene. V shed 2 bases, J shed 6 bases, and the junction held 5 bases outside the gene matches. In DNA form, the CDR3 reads TGTGCCAGCAGCCAACCGGGACAGGGATCTCAGCCCCAGCATTTT. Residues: CASSQPGQGSQPQHF.

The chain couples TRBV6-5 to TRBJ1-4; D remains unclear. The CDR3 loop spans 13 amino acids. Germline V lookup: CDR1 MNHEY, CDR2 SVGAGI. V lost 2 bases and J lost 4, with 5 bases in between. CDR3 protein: CASSYEVNEKLFF. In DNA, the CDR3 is TGTGCCAGCAGTTACGAGGTTAATGAAAAACTGTTTTTT.

This CDR3 is CASSLRDSAYEQYF. The CDR3 DNA sequence: TGTGCCAGCTCACTACGGGACTCGGCCTACGAGCAGTACTTC. V gene TRBV18 combines with J gene TRBJ2-7; a possible D gene is TRBD2 (6 bases). Germline V CDR1 and CDR2: KGHSH, LQKENI. The ends were cut back, 4 bases at V and 2 bases at J, with 12 bases in the middle. This CDR3 is 14 amino acids long.

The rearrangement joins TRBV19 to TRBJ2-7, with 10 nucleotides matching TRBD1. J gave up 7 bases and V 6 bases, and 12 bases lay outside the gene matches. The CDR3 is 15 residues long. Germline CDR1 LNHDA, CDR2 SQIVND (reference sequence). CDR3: CASSTGTGVPGEQYF. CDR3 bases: TGTGCCAGTAGCACCGGGACAGGGGTCCCGGGGGAGCAGTACTTC. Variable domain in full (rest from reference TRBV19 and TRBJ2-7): DGGITQSPKYLFRKEGQNVTLSCEQNLNHDAMYWYRQDPGQGLRLIYYSQIVNDFQKGDIAEGYSVSREKKESFPLTVTSAQKNPTAFYLCASSTGTGVPGEQYFGPGTRLTVT.

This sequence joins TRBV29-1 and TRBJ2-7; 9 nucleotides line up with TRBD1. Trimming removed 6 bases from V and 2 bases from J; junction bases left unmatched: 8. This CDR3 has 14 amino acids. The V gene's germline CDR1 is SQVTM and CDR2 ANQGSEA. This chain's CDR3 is CSVEGQGRAYEQYF. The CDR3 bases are TGCAGCGTCGAGGGACAGGGACGGGCCTACGAGCAGTACTTC.

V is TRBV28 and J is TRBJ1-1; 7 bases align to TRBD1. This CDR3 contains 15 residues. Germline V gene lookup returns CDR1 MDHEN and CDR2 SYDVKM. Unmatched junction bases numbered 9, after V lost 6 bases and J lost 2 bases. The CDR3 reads CASRGLGTANTEAFF. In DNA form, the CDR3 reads TGTGCCAGCAGAGGCCTCGGGACAGCAAACACTGAAGCTTTCTTT.

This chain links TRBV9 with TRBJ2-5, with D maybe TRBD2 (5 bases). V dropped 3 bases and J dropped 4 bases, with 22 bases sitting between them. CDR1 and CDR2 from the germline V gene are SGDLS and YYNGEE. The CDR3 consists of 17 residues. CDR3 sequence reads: CASSGGGGVRGGETQYF. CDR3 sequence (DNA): TGTGCCAGCAGCGGCGGTGGCGGTGTTCGCGGAGGAGAGACCCAGTACTTC.

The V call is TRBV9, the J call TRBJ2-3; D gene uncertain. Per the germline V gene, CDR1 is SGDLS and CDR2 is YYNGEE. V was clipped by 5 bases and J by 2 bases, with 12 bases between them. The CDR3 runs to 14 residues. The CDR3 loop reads CASSPLVSTDTQYF. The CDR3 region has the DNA TGTGCCAGCAGTCCCCTAGTTTCCACAGATACGCAGTATTTT.

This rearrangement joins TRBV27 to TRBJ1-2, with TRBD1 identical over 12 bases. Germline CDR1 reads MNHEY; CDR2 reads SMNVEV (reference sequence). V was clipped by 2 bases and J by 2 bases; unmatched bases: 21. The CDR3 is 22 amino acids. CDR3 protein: CASSLKGQGAIPRRDLNYGYTF. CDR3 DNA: TGTGCCAGCAGTTTAAAGGGACAGGGGGCAATCCCCCGGCGTGACTTAAACTATGGCTACACCTTC.

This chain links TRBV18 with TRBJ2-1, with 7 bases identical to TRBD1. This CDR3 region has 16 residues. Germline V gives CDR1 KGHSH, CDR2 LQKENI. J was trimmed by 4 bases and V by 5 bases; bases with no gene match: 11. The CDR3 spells CASSSDRQGRYNEQFF. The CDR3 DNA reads TGTGCCAGCTCATCAGACCGACAGGGAAGGTACAATGAGCAGTTCTTC.

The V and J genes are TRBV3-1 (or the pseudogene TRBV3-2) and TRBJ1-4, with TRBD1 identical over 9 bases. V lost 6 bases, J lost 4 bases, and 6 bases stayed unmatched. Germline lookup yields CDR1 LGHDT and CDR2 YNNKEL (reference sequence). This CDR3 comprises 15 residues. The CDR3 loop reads CASRGDRVVNEKLFF. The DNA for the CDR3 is TGTGCCAGCAGAGGGGACAGGGTAGTTAATGAAAAACTGTTTTTT.

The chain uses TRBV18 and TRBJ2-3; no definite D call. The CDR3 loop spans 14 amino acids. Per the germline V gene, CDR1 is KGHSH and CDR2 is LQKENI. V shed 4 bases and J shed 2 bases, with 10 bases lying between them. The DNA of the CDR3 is TGTGCCAGCTCACGAGCACAGCTCACAGATACGCAGTATTTT. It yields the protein CASSRAQLTDTQYF.

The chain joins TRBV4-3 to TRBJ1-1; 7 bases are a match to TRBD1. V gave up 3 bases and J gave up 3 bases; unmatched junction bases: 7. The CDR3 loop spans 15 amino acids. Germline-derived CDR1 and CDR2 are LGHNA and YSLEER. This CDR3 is CASSQRTGGDTEAFF. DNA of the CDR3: TGCGCCAGCAGCCAGAGGACAGGTGGGGACACTGAAGCTTTCTTT.

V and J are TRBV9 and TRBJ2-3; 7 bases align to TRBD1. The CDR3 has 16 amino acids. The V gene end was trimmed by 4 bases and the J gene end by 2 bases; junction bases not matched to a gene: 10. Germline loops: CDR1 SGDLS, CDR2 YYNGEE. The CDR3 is CASSPPGQRNTDTQYF. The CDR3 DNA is TGTGCCAGCAGCCCGCCGGGACAGAGAAACACAGATACGCAGTATTTT.

CDR3 sequence: CASSRPTSGSRFGNEQFF. In nucleotides, the CDR3 is TGTGCCAGTAGTAGACCAACTAGCGGGAGTAGGTTTGGTAATGAGCAGTTCTTC. The J gene is TRBJ2-1, the V gene TRBV19; TRBD2 matches 11 bases. The ends lost 4 bases at V and 7 bases at J; junction bases unmatched: 15. The CDR3 totals 18 residues. CDR1 is LNHDA and CDR2 is SQIVND in the germline V gene (reference sequence).

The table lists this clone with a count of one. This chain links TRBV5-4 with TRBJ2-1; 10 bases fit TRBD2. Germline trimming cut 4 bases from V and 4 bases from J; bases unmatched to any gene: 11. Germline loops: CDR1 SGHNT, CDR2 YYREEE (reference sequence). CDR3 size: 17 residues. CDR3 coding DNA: TGTGCCAGCAGCGAGACCTTAGCGGGAGGATTTTACAATGAGCAGTTCTTC. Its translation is CASSETLAGGFYNEQFF. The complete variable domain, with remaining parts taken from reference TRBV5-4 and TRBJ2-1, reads ETGVTQSPTHLIKTRGQQVTLRCSSQSGHNTVSWYQQALGQGPQFIFQYYREEENGRGNFPPRFSGLQFPNYSSELNVNALELDDSALYLCASSETLAGGFYNEQFFGPGTRLTVL.

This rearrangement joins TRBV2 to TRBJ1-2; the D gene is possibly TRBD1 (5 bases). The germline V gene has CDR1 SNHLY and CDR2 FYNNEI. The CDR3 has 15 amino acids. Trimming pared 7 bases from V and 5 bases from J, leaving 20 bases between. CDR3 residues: CASNQARAGTYGYTF. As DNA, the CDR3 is TGTGCCAGCAACCAGGCACGGGCGGGGACTTATGGCTACACCTTC.